This TCR beta chain was recovered during a study of cytomegalovirus exposure and HLA in healthy donors. Whole-study results and caveats: Common viral pathogens seemed, in a later analysis, to connect with several of the most significant clusters. A few V segments could not be told apart, such as TRBV6-2 and TRBV6-3, and were left out. In presence/absence analyses, roughly uniform sequencing depth across donors was assumed.

The CDR3 loop spans 15 amino acids. The trim removed 7 bases at V and 3 bases at J, leaving 10 bases unmatched. The germline V gene encodes CDR1 MDHEN and CDR2 SYDVKM. The PCR ran on 60 Vbeta and 13 Jbeta primers. Generated by immunoSEQ multiplex PCR, the TCRdb table keeps only in-frame clones and is missing some. The table lists 150,000 to 180,000 clones, 65% to 85% of them singletons, with approximately 2.6% in the top ten. In regard to this clone: Its antigen remains unknown.

The sequencing sample was made of PBMCs. The TCR was taken from a man younger than 35 in good health and CMV-seronegative. The chain employs TRBV28 and TRBJ2-3; 7 nucleotides line up with TRBD1. In DNA, the CDR3 is TGTGCCAGCAACCGAGGGGGCAGGGGGACAGATACGCAGTATTTT. It codes for CASNRGGRGTDTQYF.